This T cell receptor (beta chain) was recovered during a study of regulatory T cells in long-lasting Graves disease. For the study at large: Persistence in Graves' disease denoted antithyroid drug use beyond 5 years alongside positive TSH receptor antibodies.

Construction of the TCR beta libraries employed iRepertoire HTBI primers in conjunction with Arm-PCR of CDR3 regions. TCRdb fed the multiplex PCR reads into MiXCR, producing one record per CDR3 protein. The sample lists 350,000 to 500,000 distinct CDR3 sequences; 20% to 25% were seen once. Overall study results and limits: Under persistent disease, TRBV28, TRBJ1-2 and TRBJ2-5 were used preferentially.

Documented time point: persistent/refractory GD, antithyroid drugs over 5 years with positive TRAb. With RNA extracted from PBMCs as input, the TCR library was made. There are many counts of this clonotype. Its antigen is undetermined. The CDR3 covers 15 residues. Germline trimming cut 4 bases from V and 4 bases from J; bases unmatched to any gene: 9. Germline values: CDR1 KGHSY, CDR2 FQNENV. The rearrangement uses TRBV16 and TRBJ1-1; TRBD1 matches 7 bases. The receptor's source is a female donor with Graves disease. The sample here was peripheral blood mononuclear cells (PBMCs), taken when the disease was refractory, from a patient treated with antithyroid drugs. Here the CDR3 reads CASSPRTGYGTEAFF. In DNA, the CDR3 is TGTGCCAGCAGCCCGAGGACAGGATATGGCACTGAAGCTTTCTTT. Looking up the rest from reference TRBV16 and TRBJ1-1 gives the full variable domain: GEEVAQTPKHLVRGEGQKAKLYCAPIKGHSYVFWYQQVLKNEFKFLISFQNENVFDETGMPKERFSAKCLPNSPCSLEIQATKLEDSAVYFCASSPRTGYGTEAFFGQGTRLTVV.